The 19 T cell receptor beta chains presented below share a single source sample, sequenced in a study of T cells in localized non-small cell lung cancer. Libraries were prepared by immunoSEQ multiplex PCR; TCRdb keeps only in-frame clonotypes and omits some of them. The sample records about 15,000 clones, 75% to 90% being singletons. Here the sequenced sample was peripheral blood, taken before any cancer treatment. Source of these receptors: a female donor at least 60 years old with stage I squamous cell lung carcinoma.

The chain is built from TRBV11-2 and TRBJ1-1, with D possibly being TRBD1 (5 bases). V was clipped by 5 bases and J by 8 bases, with 12 bases between them. The CDR3 covers 12 residues. From germline, CDR1 is SGHAT and CDR2 FQNNGV. CDR3 DNA: TGTGCCAGCAGCCCCCACCGGGACGAAGCTTTCTTT. Residues: CASSPHRDEAFF.

This sequence joins TRBV19 and TRBJ2-3; 8 bases fit TRBD1. V shed 7 bases and J 3 bases; nucleotides not matched to a gene: 6. Germline assignment: CDR1 LNHDA and CDR2 SQIVND (reference sequence). The CDR3 runs 14 residues. CDR3 coding DNA: TGTGCCAGTACCATCGGACAGGGAACAGATACGCAGTATTTT. It translates to CASTIGQGTDTQYF.

The chain carries TRBV5-6 and TRBJ2-5; D might be TRBD1 (6 bases). The germline CDR1 and CDR2 sequences are SGHDT and YYEEEE. V was pared by 0 bases and J by 0 bases, with 9 bases between. The CDR3 loop spans 15 amino acids. This CDR3 reads CASSLAGQNQETQYF. As DNA, the CDR3 is TGTGCCAGCAGCTTGGCCGGACAGAACCAAGAGACCCAGTACTTC. Full variable domain (rest looked up from reference TRBV5-6 and TRBJ2-5): DAGVTQSPTHLIKTRGQQVTLRCSPKSGHDTVSWYQQALGQGPQFIFQYYEEEERQRGNFPDRFSGHQFPNYSSELNVNALLLGDSALYLCASSLAGQNQETQYFGPGTRLLVL.

The genes are TRBV28 and TRBJ2-1, with 7 bases that match TRBD2. V lost 6 bases and J lost 5; bases outside the gene matches: 4. This CDR3 is 13 amino acids long. Per germline, CDR1 MDHEN and CDR2 SYDVKM. CDR3 sequence (DNA): TGTGCCAGCAGGAGGGGAGGGGACAATGAGCAGTTCTTC. It is translated as CASRRGGDNEQFF.

This clone has only one observation. The V and J genes are TRBV11-2 and TRBJ2-2; 8 bases fit TRBD1. The germline CDR1 and CDR2 sequences are SGHAT and FQNNGV. CDR3 length equals 15 residues. V gave up 8 bases and J gave up 2 bases; unmatched junction bases: 7. The CDR3 sequence: CASSVTGVNTGELFF. As DNA, the CDR3 is TGTGCCAGCTCCGTGACAGGGGTCAACACCGGGGAGCTGTTTTTT. Supplemented by reference TRBV11-2 and TRBJ2-2, the full variable domain reads EAGVAQSPRYKIIEKRQSVAFWCNPISGHATLYWYQQILGQGPKLLIQFQNNGVVDDSQLPKDRFSAERLKGVDSTLKIQPAKLEDSAVYLCASSVTGVNTGELFFGEGSRLTVL.

The chain combines TRBV10-3 with TRBJ2-1; the match to TRBD2 covers 10 bases. Per germline, CDR1 ENHRY and CDR2 SYGVKD. The V gene end was trimmed by 9 bases and the J gene end by 4 bases; junction bases not matched to a gene: 6. This CDR3 spans 14 amino acids. CDR3 DNA: TGTGCCATTCAAAGCGGGGGGGTATACAATGAGCAGTTCTTC. Protein product: CAIQSGGVYNEQFF.

V usage is TRBV7-7 and J usage is TRBJ2-3, with D hard to call. V lost 5 bases and J lost 1, with 10 bases in between. CDR1 and CDR2 from the germline V gene are SSHAT and FNYEAQ (reference sequence). The CDR3 is 14 amino acids. CDR3 loop: CASSSTERTDTQYF. CDR3 in DNA: TGTGCCAGCAGCAGTACAGAGCGCACAGATACGCAGTATTTT.

The rearrangement uses TRBV27 and TRBJ2-7; no firm D call. Trimming took 2 bases from V and 3 from J, leaving 8 bases between them. This CDR3 is 13 amino acids long. From germline, CDR1 is MNHEY and CDR2 SMNVEV (reference sequence). The chain's CDR3 is CASSLAADYEQYF. In nucleotides, the CDR3 is TGTGCCAGCAGTTTAGCGGCGGACTACGAGCAGTACTTC.

The CDR3 loop is CASSLVGAGGTDTQYF. CDR3 nucleotide sequence: TGTGCCAGCAGCTTAGTTGGGGCAGGGGGCACAGATACGCAGTATTTT. The chain recombines TRBV7-8 with TRBJ2-3; a possible D gene is TRBD1 (6 bases). Germline CDR1 SGHVS, CDR2 FQNEAQ. Trimming pared 1 base from V and 1 base from J, leaving 12 bases between. The length of the CDR3 is 16 residues.

The chain recombines TRBV6-6 with TRBJ1-2, with TRBD1 identical over 8 bases. The V gene end was trimmed by 0 bases and the J gene end by 5 bases; junction bases not matched to a gene: 5. The germline CDR1 and CDR2 sequences are MNHNY and SVGAGI (reference sequence). The CDR3 contains 15 residues. The CDR3 reads CASSYSIGTGYGYTF. The CDR3 coding sequence is TGTGCCAGCAGTTACTCGATAGGGACAGGTTATGGCTACACCTTC.

This chain joins TRBV19 and TRBJ2-4; 7 positions match TRBD1. The ends lost 8 bases at V and 0 bases at J; junction bases unmatched: 4. The CDR3 runs to 14 residues. Germline V gene lookup returns CDR1 LNHDA and CDR2 SQIVND (reference sequence). The CDR3 DNA is TGTGCCAGTCGGGACAGCCTAGCCAAAAACATTCAGTACTTC. The encoded protein is CASRDSLAKNIQYF.

The CDR3 sequence: CASFGPSNFYYGYTF. The CDR3 bases are TGTGCCAGCTTTGGTCCCAGCAACTTTTACTATGGCTACACCTTC. The V call is TRBV21-1, the J call TRBJ1-2. TRBV21-1 is a pseudogene. The CDR3 consists of 15 residues.

The chain has TRBV9 and TRBJ1-1, with D possibly being TRBD1 (5 bases). V gave up 3 bases and J gave up 8 bases, with 14 bases separating them. This CDR3 has 13 amino acids. The germline CDR1 and CDR2 sequences are SGDLS and YYNGEE. CDR3 amino acids: CASSAGGGTEAFF. CDR3 DNA sequence: TGTGCCAGCAGCGCGGGTGGAGGGACGGAAGCTTTCTTT.

The V call is TRBV7-7, the J call TRBJ2-5; no firm D call. Germline V gene data show CDR1 as SSHAT and CDR2 as FNYEAQ (reference sequence). With 4 bases removed from V and 5 bases from J, the gap between germline ends came to 17 bases. The CDR3 contains 15 residues. CDR3 amino acids: CASSSGRSSEETQYF. CDR3 nucleotide sequence: TGTGCCAGCAGCTCCGGACGGTCGAGCGAGGAGACCCAGTACTTC.

The gene calls are TRBV5-4 and TRBJ1-1; D remains ambiguous. Between the trimmed V and J ends, which lost 4 bases and 0 bases, there was a span of 7 bases. The CDR3 is 13 residues long. Per germline, CDR1 SGHNT and CDR2 YYREEE (reference sequence). The CDR3 reads CASSRRLNTEAFF. CDR3 bases: TGTGCCAGCAGCCGACGATTGAACACTGAAGCTTTCTTT.

This sequence joins TRBV7-9 and TRBJ2-3; 10 positions match TRBD2. V dropped 3 bases and J dropped 8; count of bases not matched to a gene: 8. In germline, CDR1 is SEHNR, CDR2 FQNEAQ (reference sequence). The length of the CDR3 is 15 residues. In DNA, the CDR3 is TGTGCCAGCAGCTTGGAGAGTAGCGGGGGGCTTACGCAGTATTTT. The encoded protein is CASSLESSGGLTQYF.

The chain has TRBV28 and TRBJ2-5; D perhaps matches TRBD2 (6 bases). The CDR3 is 15 residues long. Germline-derived CDR1 and CDR2 are MDHEN and SYDVKM. V lost 2 bases, J lost 5 bases, and 15 bases lay in between. CDR3 region: CASSLPLAGLETQYF. Here the CDR3 DNA reads TGTGCCAGCAGTTTACCCCTCGCGGGACTGGAGACCCAGTACTTC.

This sequence joins TRBV5-5 and TRBJ2-1, with a weak D call TRBD2 (5 bases). The CDR3 spans 16 residues. V dropped 4 bases and J dropped 5 bases, with 19 bases sitting between them. Germline V gene sequence: CDR1 SGHKS, CDR2 YYEKEE (reference sequence). CDR3 residues: CASSVLTPDGDNEQFF. DNA of the CDR3: TGTGCCAGCAGCGTACTGACCCCGGACGGGGACAATGAGCAGTTCTTC.

V gene TRBV5-1 combines with J gene TRBJ2-7, with a weak D call TRBD1 (6 bases). There are 14 residues in the CDR3. Deletions cut 2 bases from V and 2 bases from J, with 11 bases between. CDR1 and CDR2 (germline): SGHRS, YFSETQ. The CDR3 loop is CASSFSQGAYEQYF. CDR3 bases: TGCGCCAGCAGCTTCTCACAGGGAGCCTACGAGCAGTACTTC.